This T cell receptor beta chain was documented in a study of PD-L1 blockade in urothelial cancer. Study in general: At some point between 2013 and 2015, patients got going on atezolizumab, taking 1,200 mg intravenously every 3 weeks. Samples came from 3 weeks, at the second dose, and 6 weeks into treatment.

The germline V and J ends were trimmed by 7 bases and 8 bases, with 23 bases remaining between them. The CDR3 has 16 amino acids. Germline loops: CDR1 MDHEN, CDR2 SYDVKM. Study-level findings and limits: Blood clones associated with the tumor expanded more at 3 weeks in durable-benefit patients. Improved survival was predicted by pretreatment blood TCR clonality below the median.

Libraries were prepared by immunoSEQ multiplex PCR; TCRdb keeps only in-frame clonotypes and omits some of them. The data show roughly 30,000 clones, with roughly 86% seen just once and around 1.9% held by the top ten. This clone is a singleton in its sample. The target antigen is unknown. The receptor was isolated from a man in his forties or fifties with urothelial cancer. Sequencing used PBMCs, obtained around atezolizumab (anti-PD-L1) treatment. The chain combines TRBV28 with TRBJ2-2; a weak D match, TRBD1 (6 bases). The CDR3 protein is CASTRVGGRLGGELFF. The CDR3 nucleotides read TGTGCCAGCACGCGGGTAGGGGGACGCCTAGGTGGGGAGCTGTTTTTT.